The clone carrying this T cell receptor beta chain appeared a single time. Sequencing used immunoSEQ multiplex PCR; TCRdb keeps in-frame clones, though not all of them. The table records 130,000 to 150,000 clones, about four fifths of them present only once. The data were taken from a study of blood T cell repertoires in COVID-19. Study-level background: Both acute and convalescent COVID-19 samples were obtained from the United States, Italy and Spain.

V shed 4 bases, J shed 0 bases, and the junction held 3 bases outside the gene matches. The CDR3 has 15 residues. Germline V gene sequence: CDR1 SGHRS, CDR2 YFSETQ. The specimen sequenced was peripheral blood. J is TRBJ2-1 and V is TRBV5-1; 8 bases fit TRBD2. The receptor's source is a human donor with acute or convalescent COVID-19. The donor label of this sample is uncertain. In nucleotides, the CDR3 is TGCGCCAGCAGCCTGAGCGGGGGCTCCTACAATGAGCAGTTCTTC. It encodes CASSLSGGSYNEQFF.